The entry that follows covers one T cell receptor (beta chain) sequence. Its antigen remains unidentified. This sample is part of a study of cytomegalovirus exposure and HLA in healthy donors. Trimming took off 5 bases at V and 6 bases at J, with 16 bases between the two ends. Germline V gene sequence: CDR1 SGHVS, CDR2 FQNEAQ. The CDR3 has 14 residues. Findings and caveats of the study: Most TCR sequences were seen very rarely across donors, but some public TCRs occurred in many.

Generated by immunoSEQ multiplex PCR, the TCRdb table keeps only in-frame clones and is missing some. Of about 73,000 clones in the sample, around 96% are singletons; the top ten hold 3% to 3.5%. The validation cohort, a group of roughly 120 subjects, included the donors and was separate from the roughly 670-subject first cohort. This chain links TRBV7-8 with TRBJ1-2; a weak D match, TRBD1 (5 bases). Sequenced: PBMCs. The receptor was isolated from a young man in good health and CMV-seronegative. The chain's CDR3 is CASSRTTATNGYTF. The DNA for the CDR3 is TGTGCCAGCAGCCGTACGACAGCCACAAATGGCTACACCTTC.